The 18 T cell receptor beta chains below were found in one sample sequenced in a study of blood T cell repertoires in COVID-19. Libraries were prepared by immunoSEQ multiplex PCR; TCRdb keeps only in-frame clonotypes and omits some of them. The data contain 180,000 or so clones, approximately 85% of them singletons. Sequencing used PBMCs or T cells enriched from blood (not recorded which). These receptors all come from a man aged 35 to 55 who had recovered from COVID-19.

This clone was observed a single time. V gene TRBV7-2 combines with J gene TRBJ2-7, with D unresolved. The length of the CDR3 is 14 residues. CDR1 and CDR2 (germline): SGHTA, FQGNSA. The ends were cut back, 2 bases at V and 4 bases at J, with 12 bases in the middle. CDR3 nucleotide sequence: TGTGCCAGCAGCTTAAGCTACTCCAATTACGAGCAGTACTTC. Protein product: CASSLSYSNYEQYF.

The sample holds a few counts of this clone. This sample includes further DNA sequences coding for the same CDR3. This chain's CDR3 is CASSLGAGGTDTQYF. The CDR3, as DNA: TGCGCCAGCAGCCTGGGAGCGGGGGGCACAGATACGCAGTATTTT. The chain combines TRBV5-1 with TRBJ2-3; 8 nucleotides align to TRBD2. The V segment lost 4 bases and the J segment 1 base; nucleotides outside the gene matches: 5. CDR1 and CDR2 (germline): SGHRS, YFSETQ. The CDR3 extends over 15 amino acids.

The CDR3, as DNA: TGTGCCACCAACCGGGACAGCGACTCCAATGAGCAGTTCTTC. Its translation: CATNRDSDSNEQFF. The V gene is TRBV15, the J gene TRBJ2-1, with TRBD1 matching 7 bases. The germline CDR1 and CDR2 sequences are LNHNV and YYDKDF (reference sequence). The V segment lost 7 bases and the J segment 6 bases; nucleotides outside the gene matches: 9. CDR3 length equals 14 residues.

This clone was seen a few times. The gene calls are TRBV29-1 and TRBJ2-1; 9 nucleotides align to TRBD1. The CDR3 totals 14 residues. Trimming took 4 bases from V and 1 from J; bases not matched to a gene: 2. Germline-derived CDR1 and CDR2 are SQVTM and ANQGSEA. CDR3 loop: CSVAGTGSYNEQFF. The CDR3 nucleotides are TGCAGCGTTGCTGGGACAGGGTCCTACAATGAGCAGTTCTTC.

The chain links TRBV12-3 or TRBV12-4 to TRBJ1-2; maybe TRBD1 (6 bases). The CDR3 is 13 amino acids. Trimming removed 4 bases from V and 4 bases from J, with 10 bases in between. The CDR3 loop reads CASSWGQGYGYTF. The CDR3 DNA reads as TGTGCCAGCAGTTGGGGGCAGGGCTATGGCTACACCTTC.

This rearrangement joins TRBV27 to TRBJ1-2; D gene unclear. Germline lookup yields CDR1 MNHEY and CDR2 SMNVEV (reference sequence). The ends were cut back, 3 bases at V and 0 bases at J, with 11 bases in the middle. The CDR3 sequence is 15 residues long. This CDR3 is CASSFLADANYGYTF. The DNA for the CDR3 is TGTGCCAGCAGTTTCCTCGCAGATGCTAACTATGGCTACACCTTC.

This clone showed up just once. CDR3 DNA: TGTGCCAGTAGTATGACAGCGGGGGGGAAAGAGACCCAGTACTTC. Translation gives CASSMTAGGKETQYF. The chain combines TRBV19 with TRBJ2-5, with 10 positions matching TRBD2. The V segment lost 3 bases and the J segment 3 bases; nucleotides outside the gene matches: 4. The CDR3 contains 15 residues. Germline CDR1 is LNHDA and CDR2 is SQIVND (reference sequence).

This chain uses TRBV19 with TRBJ1-5; 7 bases are a match to TRBD1. Germline V CDR1 and CDR2: LNHDA, SQIVND (reference sequence). The CDR3 consists of 12 residues. V was clipped by 11 bases and J by 3 bases; unmatched bases: 4. The CDR3 DNA sequence: TGTGCCGGAGGGACAGTCAATCAGCCCCAGCATTTT. Translating gives CAGGTVNQPQHF.

The genes are TRBV5-1 and TRBJ1-1; 9 bases fit TRBD1. The CDR3 is made up of 16 amino acids. The junction had 4 bases not matched to a gene; V was cut back by 1 base and J by 0 bases. Germline-derived CDR1 and CDR2 are SGHRS and YFSETQ. The CDR3 loop is CASSLIGTGLNTEAFF. The CDR3 nucleotides read TGCGCCAGCAGCTTGATAGGGACAGGGCTGAACACTGAAGCTTTCTTT. Looking up the rest from reference TRBV5-1 and TRBJ1-1 gives the full variable domain: KAGVTQTPRYLIKTRGQQVTLSCSPISGHRSVSWYQQTPGQGLQFLFEYFSETQRNKGNFPGRFSGRQFSNSRSEMNVSTLELGDSALYLCASSLIGTGLNTEAFFGQGTRLTVV.

The gene calls are TRBV19 and TRBJ1-1; D is perhaps TRBD1 (6 bases). The germline V and J ends were trimmed by 3 bases and 5 bases, with 16 bases remaining between them. The length of the CDR3 is 15 residues. The V gene's germline CDR1 is LNHDA and CDR2 SQIVND (reference sequence). The CDR3, as DNA: TGTGCCAGTAGTATTGGTGGGGGGGCAGGAACTGAAGCTTTCTTT. It translates to CASSIGGGAGTEAFF.

V is TRBV21-1 and J is TRBJ2-1; the D call TRBD2 from the table was never checked on the DNA. TRBV21-1 is a recognized pseudogene. This CDR3 is built from 14 residues. The CDR3 loop reads CASSKGGGADEQFF. Here the CDR3 DNA reads TGTGCCAGCAGCAAAGGCGGGGGGGCAGATGAGCAGTTCTTC.

The chain is built from TRBV11-2 and TRBJ2-7, with TRBD1 matching over 7 bases. Germline-derived CDR1 and CDR2 are SGHAT and FQNNGV. V lost 1 base to trimming and J lost 3 bases; unmatched junction nucleotides: 6. The CDR3 runs to 15 residues. DNA for the CDR3: TGTGCCAGCAGCTTAGGACAGGGAGATTTCTACGAGCAGTACTTC. It specifies CASSLGQGDFYEQYF. Supplemented by reference TRBV11-2 and TRBJ2-7, the full variable domain reads EAGVAQSPRYKIIEKRQSVAFWCNPISGHATLYWYQQILGQGPKLLIQFQNNGVVDDSQLPKDRFSAERLKGVDSTLKIQPAKLEDSAVYLCASSLGQGDFYEQYFGPGTRLTVT.

The chain links TRBV6-5 to TRBJ1-2; 7 bases map to TRBD1. With 11 bases clipped from V and 9 bases from J, the junction kept 21 bases outside the gene matches. Germline CDR1 is MNHEY and CDR2 is SVGAGI. The CDR3 sequence is 15 residues long. CDR3 in amino acids: CAAQPPRQGPISYTF. CDR3 bases: TGTGCCGCACAACCCCCGCGACAGGGCCCTATAAGCTACACCTTC.

The chain joins TRBV11-2 to TRBJ1-2; a weak D match, TRBD1 (5 bases). In germline, CDR1 is SGHAT, CDR2 FQNNGV. V was pared by 5 bases and J by 8 bases, with 15 bases between. This CDR3 has 13 residues. The CDR3 protein is CASSRDSLGGYTF. As DNA, the CDR3 is TGTGCCAGCAGCCGCGACAGCCTCGGGGGCTACACCTTC.

The rearrangement links TRBV28 to TRBJ1-2; D unclear. V dropped 6 bases and J dropped 5 bases, with 13 bases sitting between them. CDR1 and CDR2 (germline): MDHEN, SYDVKM. The CDR3 consists of 13 residues. The CDR3 spells CASSTQSLYGYTF. The CDR3 coding sequence is TGTGCCAGCAGCACACAGAGCCTTTATGGCTACACCTTC.

The chain links TRBV29-1 to TRBJ2-2; 10 bases agree with TRBD2. The CDR3 loop spans 15 amino acids. CDR1 is SQVTM, CDR2 ANQGSEA, per germline. The CDR3 loop is CTYKSGGAHAGELFF. DNA for the CDR3: TGCACCTATAAAAGCGGGGGGGCGCATGCCGGGGAGCTGTTTTTT.

The sample holds one count of this clone. This chain uses TRBV7-9 with TRBJ1-4; D gene unclear. V was shortened by 5 bases and J by 0 bases, with 10 bases between the two germline ends. Germline V gene sequence: CDR1 SEHNR, CDR2 FQNEAQ (reference sequence). This CDR3 region has 15 residues. The DNA for the CDR3 is TGTGCCAGCAGCCCCTCGTTTGCAACTAATGAAAAACTGTTTTTT. Its protein is CASSPSFATNEKLFF.

This sequence joins TRBV5-1 and TRBJ1-2; no firm D call. This CDR3 contains 13 residues. CDR1 and CDR2 from the germline V gene are SGHRS and YFSETQ. Trimming removed 0 bases at V and 8 bases at J, with 11 bases between. CDR3 sequence reads: CASSLGESGGYTF. The CDR3 region has the DNA TGCGCCAGCAGCTTGGGGGAAAGCGGAGGCTACACCTTC.